This passage covers 2 T cell receptor beta chains from one sample sequenced in a study of cytomegalovirus exposure and HLA in healthy donors. Primers included in the PCR were 60 Vbeta and 13 Jbeta primers. Sequenced by immunoSEQ multiplex PCR; TCRdb stores in-frame clones only, minus some. The table shows fewer than 200,000 clones, with less than 90% occurring only once. The sequencing sample was made of PBMCs. These receptors all stem from a girl under three years old in good health and CMV-seronegative.

The chain has TRBV2 and TRBJ2-1, with 12 bases matching TRBD2. The germline CDR1 and CDR2 sequences are SNHLY and FYNNEI. CDR3 length equals 17 residues. V shed 7 bases, J shed 5 bases, and the junction held 12 bases outside the gene matches. The chain's CDR3 is CASTRVWTSGNHNEQFF. The CDR3 DNA is TGTGCCAGCACCCGGGTTTGGACTAGCGGGAACCACAATGAGCAGTTCTTC.

V usage is TRBV29-1 and J usage is TRBJ2-7; possibly TRBD1 for D (5 bases). Germline values: CDR1 SQVTM, CDR2 ANQGSEA. The CDR3 totals 12 residues. The V and J ends lost 4 bases and 2 bases respectively, with 9 bases between them. The CDR3 here is CSVVAQAYEQYF. CDR3 bases: TGCAGCGTTGTCGCACAGGCCTACGAGCAGTACTTC.